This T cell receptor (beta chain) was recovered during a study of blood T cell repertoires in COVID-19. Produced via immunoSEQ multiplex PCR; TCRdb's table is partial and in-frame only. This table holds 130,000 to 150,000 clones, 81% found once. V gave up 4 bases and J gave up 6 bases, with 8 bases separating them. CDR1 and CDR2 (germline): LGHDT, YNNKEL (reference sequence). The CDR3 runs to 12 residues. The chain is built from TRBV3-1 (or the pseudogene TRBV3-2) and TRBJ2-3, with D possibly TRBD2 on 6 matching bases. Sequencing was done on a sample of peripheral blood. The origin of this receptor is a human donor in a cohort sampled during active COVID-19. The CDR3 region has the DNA TGTGCCAGCAGCCGCCTAGCGGATACGCAGTATTTT. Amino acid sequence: CASSRLADTQYF.